This entry lists 18 T cell receptor beta chains sequenced from one sample in a study of T-cell reconstitution after alpha-beta-depleted transplantation in children. Unique molecular identifiers were used to barcode this TCRbeta library. TCRdb fed the PCR reads into MiXCR, producing one record per CDR3 protein. The profile shows fewer than 550,000 distinct CDR3 sequences, about 10% of them singletons. Source: PBMCs, mostly from graft donor cells, taken 180 days after TCRalphabeta/CD19-depleted stem cell transplant. These receptors originate from a female patient aged 2-15 years who had a stem cell transplant for aplastic anemia, so the T cells may come from the graft donor.

This chain links TRBV9 with TRBJ2-3; D possibly uses TRBD1 or TRBD2 (5 bases each). V was cut by 4 bases and J by 10 bases, with 16 bases left in between. Germline-derived CDR1 and CDR2 are SGDLS and YYNGEE. The CDR3 is 13 residues long. CDR3 nucleotides: TGTGCCAGCAGCTTAGGGACGGAGAGAGCGCAGTATTTT. Amino acid sequence: CASSLGTERAQYF.

This clonotype was found a few times. V is TRBV10-3 and J is TRBJ2-7; D ambiguous. V gave up 2 bases and J gave up 3 bases, with 8 bases separating them. Germline CDR1 is ENHRY and CDR2 is SYGVKD. The CDR3 is 13 residues long. CDR3 sequence: CAISEIGGYEQYV. The CDR3 DNA reads TGTGCCATCAGTGAGATAGGCGGCTACGAGCAGTACGTC.

This clonotype was detected many times. V usage is TRBV29-1 and J usage is TRBJ1-1; D remains ambiguous. V lost 1 base, J lost 2 bases, and 8 bases lay in between. Germline V lookup: CDR1 SQVTM, CDR2 ANQGSEA. CDR3 size: 13 residues. The CDR3 loop is CSVEVRSNTEAFF. DNA of the CDR3: TGCAGCGTTGAAGTCAGGTCTAACACTGAAGCTTTCTTT.

The chain carries TRBV15 and TRBJ2-7; D not resolved. The CDR3 has 13 amino acids. V shed 0 bases and J shed 2 bases, with 5 bases lying between them. Germline V lookup: CDR1 LNHNV, CDR2 YYDKDF (reference sequence). CDR3 residues: CATSRDFPYEQYF. CDR3 nucleotide sequence: TGTGCCACCAGCAGAGATTTCCCCTACGAGCAGTACTTC.

This clonotype was seen many times. The chain is built from TRBV20-1 and TRBJ1-1; D not certain. The V and J ends lost 3 bases and 4 bases respectively, with 15 bases between them. Per the germline V gene, CDR1 is DFQATT and CDR2 is SNEGSKA (reference sequence). The length of the CDR3 is 14 residues. The CDR3 loop is CSASAGNHVTEAFF. CDR3 coding DNA: TGCAGTGCTAGTGCCGGGAACCACGTCACTGAAGCTTTCTTT.

This clonotype was seen a few times. This chain connects TRBV20-1 to TRBJ2-7; a weak D match, TRBD1 (5 bases). The CDR3 consists of 13 residues. Looked up from germline, CDR1 is DFQATT and CDR2 is SNEGSKA (reference sequence). Trimming took 0 bases from V and 3 from J, leaving 9 bases between them. CDR3 loop: CSARDQGIYEQYF. The CDR3 DNA is TGCAGTGCTAGAGATCAGGGTATCTACGAGCAGTACTTC.

The rearrangement joins TRBV9 to TRBJ1-3; D not certain. Germline V gives CDR1 SGDLS, CDR2 YYNGEE. The CDR3 sequence is 16 residues long. V was shortened by 0 bases and J by 2 bases, with 12 bases between the two germline ends. This chain's CDR3 is CASSVADFRPGNTIYF. In DNA form, the CDR3 reads TGTGCCAGCAGCGTAGCCGACTTTCGTCCTGGAAACACCATATATTTT.

This clonotype was recorded many times. The DNA for the CDR3 is TGTGCCAGCAGTTTACGGCAGGGAGGGTCCGGGGAGCTGTTTTTT. Protein sequence: CASSLRQGGSGELFF. The chain joins TRBV12-3 or TRBV12-4 to TRBJ2-2; 7 nucleotides match TRBD2. Trimming at V came to 2 bases and at J to 6 bases, leaving 6 bases not matched to a gene. The CDR3 covers 15 residues.

The V gene is TRBV11-2, the J gene TRBJ2-2, with 7 bases aligning to TRBD2. The V and J ends lost 5 bases and 1 base, in that order; junction bases with no gene match: 7. The V gene's germline CDR1 is SGHAT and CDR2 FQNNGV. The CDR3 runs 16 residues. The CDR3, as DNA: TGTGCCAGCAGCGACCTTAGCGGGTTGAACACCGGGGAGCTGTTTTTT. As protein: CASSDLSGLNTGELFF.

This clonotype was seen a few times. The chain has TRBV7-9 and TRBJ2-5; 8 bases are shared with TRBD2. Germline CDR1 reads SEHNR; CDR2 reads FQNEAQ (reference sequence). This CDR3 contains 15 residues. The V segment lost 4 bases and the J segment 4 bases; nucleotides outside the gene matches: 8. CDR3 loop: CASSSGLGLGETQYF. The CDR3 DNA sequence: TGTGCCAGCAGCTCGGGACTAGGCCTGGGAGAGACCCAGTACTTC.

The table lists this clonotype with a few counts. This sequence joins TRBV6-5 and TRBJ2-2; TRBD2 is a possible D gene (6 bases). Between the trimmed V and J ends, which lost 0 bases and 4 bases, there was a span of 12 bases. This CDR3 is built from 16 residues. CDR1 MNHEY and CDR2 SVGAGI come from the germline V gene. The CDR3 DNA reads as TGTGCCAGCAGTTACTCTGCGGGGTGGGTCACCGGGGAGCTGTTTTTT. It encodes CASSYSAGWVTGELFF.

The gene calls are TRBV7-6 and TRBJ1-6; D ambiguous. Germline CDR1 and CDR2: SGHVS and FNYEAQ. CDR3 length: 12 residues. Trimming took off 4 bases at V and 11 bases at J, with 9 bases between the two ends. CDR3 in amino acids: CASSSGWTPLHF. In DNA form, the CDR3 reads TGTGCCAGCAGCTCCGGGTGGACACCCCTCCACTTT.

This clonotype has only a few counts. V usage is TRBV20-1 and J usage is TRBJ2-6, with a possible D match to TRBD1 (6 bases). The germline V and J ends were trimmed by 3 bases and 14 bases, with 17 bases remaining between them. The CDR3 sequence is 13 residues long. Germline assignment: CDR1 DFQATT and CDR2 SNEGSKA (reference sequence). The DNA of the CDR3 is TGCAGTGCTAGTTACCCCTCCAGGGGCTTCCTGACTTTC. This translates into CSASYPSRGFLTF.

This clonotype occurred a few times. This rearrangement joins TRBV6-2 or TRBV6-3 to TRBJ1-5, with TRBD1 matching over 8 bases. Germline CDR1 and CDR2: MNHEY and SVGEGT. CDR3 length: 17 residues. The V gene end was trimmed by 5 bases and the J gene end by 5 bases; junction bases not matched to a gene: 14. CDR3 amino acids: CASSSSEGTGPYQPQHF. The CDR3 bases are TGTGCCAGCAGTAGCTCCGAAGGGACAGGACCTTATCAGCCCCAGCATTTT.

The CDR3, as DNA: TGTGCCAGCAGCCAAAAATGGGATGGGGCTCGAACCAGGAGCTCCTACGAGCAGTACGTC. Its protein is CASSQKWDGARTRSSYEQYV. The V gene is TRBV3-1, the J gene TRBJ2-7, with D possibly being TRBD1 (5 bases). V was shortened by 2 bases and J by 0 bases, with 26 bases between the two germline ends. Germline CDR1 and CDR2: LGHDT and YNNKEL (reference sequence). The CDR3 loop spans 20 amino acids.

V and J are TRBV4-3 and TRBJ1-2; no clear D. V was clipped by 0 bases and J by 1 base, with 12 bases between them. The CDR3 is 16 amino acids. In germline, CDR1 is LGHNA, CDR2 YSLEER. The CDR3 bases are TGCGCCAGCAGCCAAGATCTCGGTGGCAGTAACTATGGCTACACCTTC. It is translated as CASSQDLGGSNYGYTF.

V gene TRBV7-2 combines with J gene TRBJ2-1; 9 bases are shared with TRBD2. Germline CDR1 is SGHTA and CDR2 is FQGNSA. The J segment lost 4 bases and the V segment lost 5 bases, leaving 6 bases of the junction unmatched. The CDR3 extends over 15 amino acids. The CDR3 region has the DNA TGTGCCAGCAGCCCGACTAGCGGAGAGTACAATGAGCAGTTCTTC. Translation gives CASSPTSGEYNEQFF.

The chain employs TRBV9 and TRBJ2-5, with a possible D match to TRBD2 (6 bases). CDR3 length: 14 residues. Germline assignment: CDR1 SGDLS and CDR2 YYNGEE. V lost 3 bases, J lost 5 bases, and 14 bases lay in between. The CDR3, as DNA: TGTGCCAGCAGCGAGGAGTGGAGGGCGGAGACCCAGTACTTC. Its protein product is CASSEEWRAETQYF.